This TCR beta chain was sequenced in a study of cytomegalovirus exposure and HLA in healthy donors (dated by TCRdb to 2016 to 2017). Regarding the study in general: An earlier analysis of 550 to 700 of the donors reported more than 250 Gb of sequence data and approximately 110 million unique TCR beta sequences from 150 million to 200 million T cells. A separate validation cohort of roughly 130 different subjects was used in addition to the roughly 720-subject first cohort. Among the 398 genotyped donors, around 81% belonged to the genetic ancestry cluster associated with self-reported Caucasian donors. Typing coverage differed by locus: A, B, C, DRB1 and DQB1 were typed in about 620-630 donors, DQA1 in roughly 510, DPA1 in around 600, and DPB1 in approximately 450. Across some 400 genotyped donors of the cohort, an average of approximately 240,000 unique TCR beta nucleotide sequences per donor were sequenced, and approximately 17% of those sequences were non-productive. Both class I and class II loci were covered by HLA typing, at four-digit resolution. To predict cytomegalovirus infection status, the study combined high-throughput TCR immunosequencing, statistical association of individual TCRs with disease status, and machine learning. The T cell repertoires of 666 subjects were profiled by immunosequencing and related to cytomegalovirus serostatus. The study aimed to test whether signatures of past pathogen exposure could be identified by cataloging public T cell receptors. In a later genetic analysis, genome-wide SNP genotypes for about three fifths of the roughly 670 donors were used, and that subset was treated as a discovery cohort. Every repertoire in the discovery cohort had been generated on one and the same sequencing platform. An early release that covered about 640 HLA-typed donors contained approximately 300 gigabases of sequencing data and around 85 million unique TCR sequences. An earlier analysis of nearly 600 of the donors applied high-throughput TCR beta sequencing to assess whether each TCR beta V gene segment acted as functional or pseudogenic. In the later analysis, no new phenotypic data were used to find candidate immune exposures; instead, reliance was placed on TCR beta sequences and their occurrence across donors. In a later analysis, previously published TCR beta repertoires from fewer than 750 donors were re-analyzed and high-resolution HLA genotyping was added so that TCR occurrence patterns could be studied. Donor age, sex, ethnicity and CMV serostatus were compiled alongside the repertoire data. About five DR-DQ haplotypes were treated as single units for association and clustering because of strong linkage in the cohort.

The cohort was made up of 650 to 700 healthy bone marrow donors. All cohort members were sampled while nominally healthy, although unrecorded immune exposures were likely present. The donor was CMV seronegative and was included in the group of about 400 seronegative cohort members. Each donor provided a peripheral blood sample, and peripheral blood mononuclear cells were used for TCR beta sequencing. The Qiagen DNeasy Blood Extraction Kit was used to extract genomic DNA from the blood cell samples. Paper-wide results and their limitations: In a later analysis, HLA-associated TCR beta chains were found to be more clonally expanded and to have lower generation probabilities than equally common non-associated chains. The only immune exposure information available for the cohort was CMV serostatus. The classifier was reported to diagnose cytomegalovirus status with high specificity and sensitivity in both the original and validation cohorts. According to a later analysis, TCR association rates differed among HLA loci, with DRB1 alleles showing the most associated TCRs and HLA-C alleles showing the fewest. Most TCR sequences were observed very rarely across donors, whereas some public TCRs were present in many individuals. Because the 87-base-pair reads could not distinguish some IMGT-functional V segments, including TRBV6-2 and TRBV6-3, those segments were excluded. Seventeen rarely observed V segments, including chromosome 9 orphons, were excluded from the earlier analysis of about 610 of the donors because counts were too low. Correlated functional status among segregating V segments might reflect linkage disequilibrium, but an unknown experimental factor could not be ruled out. In a later analysis, most CMV-associated TCR beta chains were found to appear HLA-restricted, with HLA associations seemingly driven largely by CMV exposure. A further reported finding was that TCR beta sequences accurately predicted the HLA-A and HLA-B alleles for most subjects in the first cohort. In a later genetic analysis, fewer N-insertions in productive TCRs were reported among donors in an Asian-associated ancestry cluster than the approximately 670-donor mean. In a later analysis, around 15,000 TCR beta sequences were associated with specific HLA alleles at a false discovery rate of 0.05. A group of highly shared sequence variants was considered likely to be a technical artifact of the sequencing pipeline. In the study, roughly 160 TCR beta chains were listed as associated with cytomegalovirus. Only TCR beta chains were sequenced in this cohort, and the absence of alpha or paired-chain data limited detectable features. It was suggested by the authors that the approach could potentially be generalized to other disease states and immunological phenotypes. In a later genetic analysis, a missense DCLRE1C variant was associated with V-gene and J-gene trimming of TCR beta chains, and the association was replicated in an independent cohort. HLA typing was unavailable for some donors at each locus, so association tests used only the typed subset. Strong co-occurrence of HLA alleles, especially DR and DQ, made assigning TCR associations to individual alleles difficult. In vitro tests confirmed that a few of the cytomegalovirus-associated TCR beta chains recognize cytomegalovirus antigens. Presence/absence analyses assumed roughly uniform sequencing depth across donors, an assumption that may not hold. In a later analysis, several top co-occurrence clusters were reported to appear linked to parvovirus B19, influenza, CMV and Epstein-Barr virus. Broadly in line with IMGT annotations, most TCR beta V segments showed up in productive rearrangements about 87% or about 30% of the time in an earlier analysis of some 590 of the donors.

On this clone itself: It has no known antigen specificity. No base quality information exists; no much larger clone differs at one position.

V loses 5 bases at its end and J loses 2 bases; junction bases beyond the gene matches: 4. The CDR3 starts with the cysteine, ends with the phenylalanine, and has 13 residues. Kept here is only the CDR3 DNA, which spans 39 bases and is read in frame from base 1. Taken from the germline V gene, the CDR1 and CDR2 loops are SQVTM and ANQGSEA. Libraries were built with the immunoSEQ multiplex PCR assay. For the multiplex PCR, a mixture combining 60 forward primers for TCR Vbeta segments and 13 reverse primers for TCR Jbeta segments was used. A multiplex PCR assay on genomic DNA amplified the CDR3 region of rearranged TCR beta genes. The amplified TCR beta libraries were sequenced on the Illumina HiSeq System as 87-base-pair reads. The original pipeline was this. A later analysis counted about 76 million unique TCR beta chains across the 600 to 850 repertoires, and roughly 10 million of these chains were shared by at least two donors. A nearest-neighbor algorithm error-corrected the raw reads and collapsed the reads into unique sequences, merging closely related sequences to remove PCR and sequencing errors. CDR3 sequences were aligned to IMGT reference sequences to assign V, D and J gene segments. For a sequence to be retained, a match of at least six nucleotides was required to both a V gene segment and a J gene segment. Rearrangements were called productive when the CDR3 lacked stop codons and stayed in frame with V and J; all others were non-productive. CDR3 was defined according to IMGT convention as the region running from the second conserved V-encoded cysteine to the conserved J-encoded phenylalanine. In an earlier analysis of around 570 of the donors, sequences lacking an unambiguous match to a single V gene segment were excluded. In an earlier analysis of some 590 of the donors, a V segment was called functional when productive rearrangements were above 56.7%, and segregating when the standard deviation between donors exceeded 5%. To diagnose cytomegalovirus status from the catalog of TCR beta chain sequences, a statistical classification framework was built. In a later analysis, TCR nucleotide sequences were compared against IMGT/GENE-DB human TR gene sequences so that V and J genes could be assigned. Using the TCRdist pipeline, a later analysis assigned CDR3 sequences along with most-parsimonious VDJ recombination scenarios. A later analysis defined each TCR beta chain by its CDR3 amino acid sequence plus V-gene family, and excluded reads lacking a unique V-gene family. In a later analysis, approximately 640 highly shared, low-generation-probability nucleotide sequences were removed to address suspected cross-contamination and a sequencing artifact. For each public chain, a later analysis derived a clonal expansion index from normalized ranks of inferred template counts within each repertoire. In a later analysis, generation probabilities were computed with a VDJ recombination model fitted to out-of-frame rearrangements, and the resulting probabilities were checked against IGoR. In a later analysis, hypergeometric tests were used to score TCR-TCR, TCR-HLA and TCR-CMV co-occurrence, with a repertoire-size bias correction applied to TCR pairs. False discovery rates were estimated in a later analysis by permuting HLA or CMV assignments 20 times. In a later analysis, co-occurring TCRs were grouped with DBSCAN, and TCRdist sequence similarity was added when clustering was performed within HLA-allele-positive subsets. Repertoires with fewer than 30,000 or more than 120,000 public chains, plus five repertoires with anomalous nucleotide sharing, were excluded from co-occurrence clustering. This is the immuneACCESS table as TCRdb keeps it, with only in-frame sequences that have V and J called. A part of the clones is gone; compared with another copy, unresolved V genes explain less than half, and the rest is unexplained. For V, J and clone size, that table is used; D and trimming come from the DNA. Present in this sample are about 110,000 clones, 65% to 85% of which were seen just once. The top ten clones comprise approximately 2% of the sample.

Sequencing was carried out using PBMCs. The chain employs TRBV29-1 and TRBJ2-5; 8 junctional bases match TRBD1. The clonotype comes from a man aged 18 to 29 in good health and CMV-seronegative. Read as DNA, the sequence is TGCAGCGTTAGGACAGGGATGCAAGAGACCCAGTACTTC. It codes for CSVRTGMQETQYF.